The clone carrying this T cell receptor (beta chain) has just one count. Its antigen is currently unknown. The donors formed part of the roughly 120-subject validation cohort, distinct from the roughly 700-subject first cohort. The sample belongs to a study of cytomegalovirus exposure and HLA in healthy donors. Study-wide findings and caveats: Listed as cytomegalovirus-associated were 150 to 200 TCR beta chains.

Sequencing used immunoSEQ multiplex PCR; TCRdb keeps in-frame clones, though not all of them. This sample has about 82,000 clones, with roughly 94% found just once. The CDR3 consists of 14 residues. V lost 4 bases, J lost 1 base, and 11 bases lay in between. CDR1 LGHNA and CDR2 YSLEER come from the germline V gene. This TCR came from a woman between 18 and 29 years old in good health and CMV-seronegative. The source material was PBMCs. The V and J genes are TRBV4-3 and TRBJ2-7; TRBD1 is a possible D gene (5 bases). The CDR3 region is CASSRDSLSYEQYF. The CDR3 nucleotides read TGCGCCAGCAGCCGCGACAGTCTTTCCTACGAGCAGTACTTC.